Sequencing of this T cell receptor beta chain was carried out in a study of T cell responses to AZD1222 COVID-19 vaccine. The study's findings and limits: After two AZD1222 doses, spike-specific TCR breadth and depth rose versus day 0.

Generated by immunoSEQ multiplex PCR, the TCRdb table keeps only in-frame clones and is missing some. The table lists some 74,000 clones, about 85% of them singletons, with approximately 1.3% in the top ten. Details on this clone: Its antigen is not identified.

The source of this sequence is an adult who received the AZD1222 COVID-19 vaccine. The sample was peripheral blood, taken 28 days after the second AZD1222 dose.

CDR3 protein: CASSLARGSKDEQFF. CDR3 bases: TGCGCCAGCAGCTTGGCTCGCGGGAGTAAAGATGAGCAGTTCTTC. This chain joins TRBV5-1 and TRBJ2-1, with TRBD2 matching over 7 bases. Looked up from germline, CDR1 is SGHRS and CDR2 is YFSETQ. The CDR3 has 15 residues. The ends lost 0 bases at V and 8 bases at J; junction bases unmatched: 8. Variable domain in full (rest from reference TRBV5-1 and TRBJ2-1): KAGVTQTPRYLIKTRGQQVTLSCSPISGHRSVSWYQQTPGQGLQFLFEYFSETQRNKGNFPGRFSGRQFSNSRSEMNVSTLELGDSALYLCASSLARGSKDEQFFGPGTRLTVL.